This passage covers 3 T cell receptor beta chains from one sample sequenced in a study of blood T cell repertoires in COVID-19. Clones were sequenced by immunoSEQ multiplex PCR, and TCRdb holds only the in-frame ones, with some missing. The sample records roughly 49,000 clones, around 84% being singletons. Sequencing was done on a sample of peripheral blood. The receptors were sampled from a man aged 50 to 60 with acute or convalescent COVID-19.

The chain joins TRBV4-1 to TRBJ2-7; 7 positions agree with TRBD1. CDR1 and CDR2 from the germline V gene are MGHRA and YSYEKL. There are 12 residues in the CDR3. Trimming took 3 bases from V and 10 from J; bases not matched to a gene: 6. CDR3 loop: CASSHPLGGQYF. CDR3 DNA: TGCGCCAGCAGCCATCCTTTAGGGGGCCAGTACTTC.

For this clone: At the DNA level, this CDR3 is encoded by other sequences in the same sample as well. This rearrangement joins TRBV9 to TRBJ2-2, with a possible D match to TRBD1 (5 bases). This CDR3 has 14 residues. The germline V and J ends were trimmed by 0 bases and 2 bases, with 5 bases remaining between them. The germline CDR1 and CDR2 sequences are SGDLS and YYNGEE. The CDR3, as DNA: TGTGCCAGCAGCGTAGGGACAAACACCGGGGAGCTGTTTTTT. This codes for CASSVGTNTGELFF.

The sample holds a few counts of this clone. The CDR3 DNA reads as TGTGCCAGCAGTCGGAGCGGGAAGAGTAACGAGCAGTACTTC. Protein: CASSRSGKSNEQYF. The chain carries TRBV25-1 and TRBJ2-7, with 7 bases aligning to TRBD2. Germline CDR1 is MGHDK and CDR2 is SYGVNS. This CDR3 region has 14 residues. The trim removed 5 bases at V and 5 bases at J, leaving 9 bases unmatched.